This T cell receptor (beta chain) emerged from a study of human T cells and chemical hapten exposure. At the level of the study: Predominantly women, the patients had alopecia areata, totalis or universalis. Regarding the study as a whole: No shift was seen in TCRs above 1 in 1000 frequency with DPC sensitization. Compared with pre-sensitization or healthy control sets, expanded TCRs clustered more.

Worth noting for this clonotype: Antigen: not known.

The germline V gene encodes CDR1 MDHEN and CDR2 SYDVKM. V lost 3 bases to trimming and J lost 3 bases, with 11 bases between them. The CDR3 consists of 14 residues. The time point denotes: pre-sensitization, week 0. Described treatment: therapeutic diphenylcyclopropenone sensitization with weekly scalp DPC. For the library, individual cDNA molecules each received unique molecular identifiers. TCRdb used MiXCR to reprocess the RACE reads, holding one entry per CDR3 protein. The sample lists about 120,000 distinct CDR3 sequences; 13% were seen once. This chain uses TRBV28 with TRBJ1-2, with D possibly being TRBD1 (5 bases). The starting material was whole blood, obtained in connection with sensitization to the hapten diphenylcyclopropenone (DPC). The TCR comes from a woman aged 18-29 years with alopecia areata. Some clones in this sample may be carry-over from other donors' samples. In DNA form, the CDR3 reads TGTGCCAGCAGTTTGAGAGGGGCCTACTATGGCTACACCTTC. Translating gives CASSLRGAYYGYTF.